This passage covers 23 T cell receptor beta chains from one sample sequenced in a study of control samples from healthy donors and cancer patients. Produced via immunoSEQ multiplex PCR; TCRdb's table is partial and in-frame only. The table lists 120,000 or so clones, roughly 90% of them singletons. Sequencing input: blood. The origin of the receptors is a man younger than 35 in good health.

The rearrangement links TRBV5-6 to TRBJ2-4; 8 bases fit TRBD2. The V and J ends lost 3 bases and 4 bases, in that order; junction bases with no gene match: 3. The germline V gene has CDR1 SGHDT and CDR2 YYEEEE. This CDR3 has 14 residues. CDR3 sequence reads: CASSYIAGKNIQYF. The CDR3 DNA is TGTGCCAGCAGCTATATAGCGGGGAAAAACATTCAGTACTTC.

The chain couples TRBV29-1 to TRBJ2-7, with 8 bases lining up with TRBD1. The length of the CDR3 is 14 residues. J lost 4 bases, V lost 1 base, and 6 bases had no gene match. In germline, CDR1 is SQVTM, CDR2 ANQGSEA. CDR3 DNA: TGCAGCGTTGAAGTTCAGGGGGCGCAATACGAGCAGTACTTC. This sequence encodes CSVEVQGAQYEQYF.

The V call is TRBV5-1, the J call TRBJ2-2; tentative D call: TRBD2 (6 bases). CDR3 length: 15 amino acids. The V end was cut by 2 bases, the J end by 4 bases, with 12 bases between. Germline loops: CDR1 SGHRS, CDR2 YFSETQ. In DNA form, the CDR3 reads TGCGCCAGCAGCTTAGGAGGGCCCTTCACCGGGGAGCTGTTTTTT. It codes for CASSLGGPFTGELFF.

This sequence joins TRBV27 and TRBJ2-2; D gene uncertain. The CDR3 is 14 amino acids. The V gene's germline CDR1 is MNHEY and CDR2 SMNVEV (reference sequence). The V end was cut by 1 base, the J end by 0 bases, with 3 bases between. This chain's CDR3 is CASSLYANTGELFF. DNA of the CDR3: TGTGCCAGCAGTTTATACGCGAACACCGGGGAGCTGTTTTTT.

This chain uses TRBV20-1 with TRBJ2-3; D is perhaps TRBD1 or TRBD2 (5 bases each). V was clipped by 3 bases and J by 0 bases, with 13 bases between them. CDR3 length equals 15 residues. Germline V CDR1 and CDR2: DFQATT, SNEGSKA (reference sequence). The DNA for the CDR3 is TGCAGTGCTAGTTGGGGGACCACTAGCACAGATACGCAGTATTTT. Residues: CSASWGTTSTDTQYF.

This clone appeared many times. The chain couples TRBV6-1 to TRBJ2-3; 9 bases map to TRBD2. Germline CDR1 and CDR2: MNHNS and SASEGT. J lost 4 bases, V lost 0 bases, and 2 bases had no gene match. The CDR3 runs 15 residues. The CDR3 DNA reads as TGTGCCAGCAGTGAAGCTAGCGGGAGCCCAGATACGCAGTATTTT. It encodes CASSEASGSPDTQYF.

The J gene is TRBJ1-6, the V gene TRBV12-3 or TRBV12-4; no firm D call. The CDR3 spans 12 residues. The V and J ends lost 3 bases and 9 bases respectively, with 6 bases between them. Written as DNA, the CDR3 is TGTGCCAGCAGTTTCTTGGGTTCACCCCTCCACTTT. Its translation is CASSFLGSPLHF.

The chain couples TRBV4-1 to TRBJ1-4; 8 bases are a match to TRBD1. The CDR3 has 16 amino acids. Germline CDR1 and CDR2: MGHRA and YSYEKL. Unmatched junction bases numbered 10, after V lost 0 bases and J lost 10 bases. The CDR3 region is CASSQEGRQGNGKLFF. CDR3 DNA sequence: TGCGCCAGCAGCCAAGAAGGTCGACAGGGGAACGGAAAACTGTTTTTT.

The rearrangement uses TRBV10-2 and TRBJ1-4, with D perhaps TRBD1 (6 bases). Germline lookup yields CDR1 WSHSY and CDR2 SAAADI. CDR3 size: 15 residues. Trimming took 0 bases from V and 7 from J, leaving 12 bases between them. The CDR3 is CASSESRGGSEKLFF. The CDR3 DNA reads TGCGCCAGCAGTGAGTCGAGAGGGGGAAGTGAAAAACTGTTTTTT.

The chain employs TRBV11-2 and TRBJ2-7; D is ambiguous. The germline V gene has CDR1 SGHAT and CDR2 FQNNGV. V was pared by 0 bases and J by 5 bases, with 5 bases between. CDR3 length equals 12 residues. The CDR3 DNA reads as TGTGCCAGCAGCTTAGATCAGAACGAGCAGTACTTC. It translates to CASSLDQNEQYF. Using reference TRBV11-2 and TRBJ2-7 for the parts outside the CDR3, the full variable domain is EAGVAQSPRYKIIEKRQSVAFWCNPISGHATLYWYQQILGQGPKLLIQFQNNGVVDDSQLPKDRFSAERLKGVDSTLKIQPAKLEDSAVYLCASSLDQNEQYFGPGTRLTVT.

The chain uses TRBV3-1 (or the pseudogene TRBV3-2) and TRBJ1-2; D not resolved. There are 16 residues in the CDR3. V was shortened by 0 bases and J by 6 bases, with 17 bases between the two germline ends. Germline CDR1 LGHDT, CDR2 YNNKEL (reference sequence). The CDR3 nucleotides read TGTGCCAGCAGCCAAGACTCTACGGGCAGGTGGGATGGCTACACCTTC. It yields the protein CASSQDSTGRWDGYTF.

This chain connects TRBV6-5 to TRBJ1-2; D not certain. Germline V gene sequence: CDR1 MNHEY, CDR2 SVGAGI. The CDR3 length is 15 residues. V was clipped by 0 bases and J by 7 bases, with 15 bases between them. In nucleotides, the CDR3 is TGTGCCAGCAGTTACTCGATGTCAAGGGTGGCTGGCTACACCTTC. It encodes CASSYSMSRVAGYTF.

CDR3 protein: CASSPRSTGLGQPQHF. Written as DNA, the CDR3 is TGTGCCAGCAGTCCCAGATCGACAGGTCTAGGTCAGCCCCAGCATTTT. V and J are TRBV27 and TRBJ1-5, with a weak D call TRBD1 (6 bases). Germline V gene data show CDR1 as MNHEY and CDR2 as SMNVEV (reference sequence). This CDR3 has 16 residues. V lost 5 bases and J lost 6, with 20 bases in between.

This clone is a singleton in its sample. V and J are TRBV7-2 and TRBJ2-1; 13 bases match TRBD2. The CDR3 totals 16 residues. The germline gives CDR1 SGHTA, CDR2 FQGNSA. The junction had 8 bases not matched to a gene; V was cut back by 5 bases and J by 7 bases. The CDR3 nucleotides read TGTGCCAGCAGCAGCCGAGGACTAGCGGGAGTTAATGAGCAGTTCTTC. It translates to CASSSRGLAGVNEQFF. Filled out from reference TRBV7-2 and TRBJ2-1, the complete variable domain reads GAGVSQSPSNKVTEKGKDVELRCDPISGHTALYWYRQSLGQGLEFLIYFQGNSAPDKSGLPSDRFSAERTGGSVSTLTIQRTQQEDSAVYLCASSSRGLAGVNEQFFGPGTRLTVL.

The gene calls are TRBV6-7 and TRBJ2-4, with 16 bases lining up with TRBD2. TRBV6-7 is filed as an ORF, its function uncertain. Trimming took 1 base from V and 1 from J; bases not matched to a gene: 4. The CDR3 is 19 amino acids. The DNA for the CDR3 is TGTGCCAGCAGTTACTTGGGACTAGCGGGGGGGCCGGCCAAAAACATTCAGTACTTC. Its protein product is CASSYLGLAGGPAKNIQYF.

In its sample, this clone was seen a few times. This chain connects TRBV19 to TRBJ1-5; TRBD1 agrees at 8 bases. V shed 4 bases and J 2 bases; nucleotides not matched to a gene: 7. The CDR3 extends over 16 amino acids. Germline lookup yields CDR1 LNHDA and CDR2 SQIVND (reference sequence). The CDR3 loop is CASSTEGTGGNQPQHF. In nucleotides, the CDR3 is TGTGCCAGTAGTACTGAAGGGACAGGCGGCAATCAGCCCCAGCATTTT.

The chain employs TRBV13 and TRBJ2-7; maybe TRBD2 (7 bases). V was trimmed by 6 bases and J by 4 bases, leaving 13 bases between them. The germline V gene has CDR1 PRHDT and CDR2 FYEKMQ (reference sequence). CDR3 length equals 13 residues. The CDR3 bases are TGTGCCAGCAGTTCGGGGGGCCCATACGAGCAGTACTTC. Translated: CASSSGGPYEQYF.

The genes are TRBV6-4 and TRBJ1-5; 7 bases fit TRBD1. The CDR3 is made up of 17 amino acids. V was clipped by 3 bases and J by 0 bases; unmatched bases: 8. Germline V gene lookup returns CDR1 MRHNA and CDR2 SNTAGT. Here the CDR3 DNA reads TGTGCCAGCAGTGAAGGAACTGGGACAGATAGCAATCAGCCCCAGCATTTT. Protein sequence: CASSEGTGTDSNQPQHF.

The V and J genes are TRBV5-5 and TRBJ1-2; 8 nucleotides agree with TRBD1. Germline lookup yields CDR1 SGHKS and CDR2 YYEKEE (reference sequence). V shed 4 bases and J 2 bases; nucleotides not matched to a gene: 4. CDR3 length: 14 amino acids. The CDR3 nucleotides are TGTGCCAGCAGCCCACAGGGGGAGAACTATGGCTACACCTTC. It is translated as CASSPQGENYGYTF.

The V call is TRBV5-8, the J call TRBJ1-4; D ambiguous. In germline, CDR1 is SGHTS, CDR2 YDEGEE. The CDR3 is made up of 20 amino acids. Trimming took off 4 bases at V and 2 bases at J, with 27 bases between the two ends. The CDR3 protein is CASSRPFKGHVVLTNEKLFF. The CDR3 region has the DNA TGTGCCAGCAGCAGACCCTTTAAGGGTCATGTTGTTCTGACTAATGAAAAACTGTTTTTT.

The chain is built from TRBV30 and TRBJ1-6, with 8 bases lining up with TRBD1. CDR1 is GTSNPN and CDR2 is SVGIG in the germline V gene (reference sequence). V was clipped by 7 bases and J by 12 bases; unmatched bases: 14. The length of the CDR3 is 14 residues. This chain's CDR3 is CAFRTGSIIRPLHF. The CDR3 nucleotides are TGTGCCTTTCGGACAGGGTCCATAATTCGACCCCTCCACTTT.

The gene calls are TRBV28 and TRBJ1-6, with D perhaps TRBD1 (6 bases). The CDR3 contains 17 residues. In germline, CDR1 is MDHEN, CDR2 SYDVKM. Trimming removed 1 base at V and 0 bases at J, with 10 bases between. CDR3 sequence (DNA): TGTGCCAGCAGTTTATCGGGGGCGGGCTCCTATAATTCACCCCTCCACTTT. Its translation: CASSLSGAGSYNSPLHF. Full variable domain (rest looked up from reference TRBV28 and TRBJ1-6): DVKVTQSSRYLVKRTGEKVFLECVQDMDHENMFWYRQDPGLGLRLIYFSYDVKMKEKGDIPEGYSVSREKKERFSLILESASTNQTSMYLCASSLSGAGSYNSPLHFGNGTRLTVT.

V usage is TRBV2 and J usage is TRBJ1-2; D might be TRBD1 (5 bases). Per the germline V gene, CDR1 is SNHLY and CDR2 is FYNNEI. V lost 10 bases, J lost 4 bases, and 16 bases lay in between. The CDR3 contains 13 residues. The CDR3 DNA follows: TGTGCCAATGCGGGGGGGTCTCGCTATGGCTACACCTTC. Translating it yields CANAGGSRYGYTF.